The rows below give T cell receptor beta chains drawn from one sample of a study of T cell repertoires in cytomegalovirus infection. Antigens of these TCRs are unknown. TCRdb processed the reads anew with MiXCR; each CDR3 protein has one entry. Of about 830,000 distinct CDR3 sequences listed, 32% are singletons. The material sequenced was cultured CD8+ T cells from PBMCs, taken from culture after CMV antigen stimulation. These receptors were obtained from a human donor in good health (CMV status not recorded). Some clones in this sample may be carry-over from other donors' samples. CDR3s include the opening cysteine and the closing phenylalanine or tryptophan. D genes are given only for firm matches. Clone size, where shown, is once, few, many, or a class for clones that have expanded.

j_call | d_call | v_call | clone_size | cdr3_aa | cdr3_nt
TRBJ2-7 | NA | TRBV7-2 | many | CASSPTGGGSYEQYF | TGTGCCAGCAGCCCGACCGGGGGCGGCTCCTACGAGCAGTACTTC
TRBJ1-4 | NA | TRBV7-8 | NA | CASSFSIGGQIPEKLFF | TGTGCCAGCAGCTTTAGCATTGGAGGACAGATTCCTGAAAAACTGTTTTTT
TRBJ1-1 | NA | TRBV10-3 | NA | CAISEAGAGPHTEAFF | TGTGCCATCAGTGAGGCCGGGGCAGGGCCACACACTGAAGCTTTCTTT
TRBJ1-5 | NA | TRBV19 | NA | CASSIKEWSNQPQHF | TGTGCCAGTAGTATTAAGGAATGGAGCAATCAGCCCCAGCATTTT
TRBJ1-1 | NA | TRBV5-6 | NA | CVSSRGTEAFF | TGTGTCAGTTCGAGGGGCACTGAAGCTTTCTTT
TRBJ2-5 | TRBD2 | TRBV7-6 | many | CASSQLAGGPRETQYF | TGTGCCAGCAGCCAACTAGCGGGGGGGCCGAGGGAGACCCAGTACTTC
TRBJ1-1 | NA | TRBV7-9 | NA | CASSSLGGRGSHEAFF | TGTGCCAGCAGCTCCCTAGGAGGGAGGGGATCCCATGAAGCTTTCTTT
TRBJ2-1 | NA | TRBV5-5 | NA | CASSLLSSWGNEQFF | TGTGCCAGCAGCTTGTTGTCTAGTTGGGGAAATGAGCAGTTCTTC
TRBJ2-2 | NA | TRBV10-1 | few | CASSDLGELFF | TGCGCCAGCAGTGATCTCGGGGAGCTGTTTTTT
TRBJ2-1 | TRBD1 | TRBV19 | NA | CASSIRDRAGDEQFF | TGTGCCAGTAGTATTCGGGACAGGGCGGGGGATGAGCAGTTCTTC
TRBJ2-3 | NA | TRBV4-3 | few | CASSQKGSSTDTQYF | TGCGCCAGCAGCCAAAAGGGTTCTAGCACAGATACGCAGTATTTT
TRBJ2-1 | NA | TRBV12-5 | NA | CASGFSVASKGDGLSTNEQFF | TGTGCTAGTGGTTTCAGTGTAGCAAGTAAGGGGGACGGCTTGAGTACCAATGAGCAGTTCTTC
TRBJ2-7 | NA | TRBV10-2 | NA | CASSADMSSYEQYF | TGCGCCAGCAGCGCTGACATGTCCTCCTACGAGCAGTACTTC
TRBJ1-2 | TRBD1 | TRBV12-3/TRBV12-4 | NA | CASTKTGGYGYTF | TGTGCCAGCACCAAAACAGGGGGCTATGGCTACACCTTC
TRBJ1-3 | NA | TRBV20-1 | NA | CSAFRAGFGNTIYF | TGCAGTGCTTTCCGCGCGGGGTTCGGAAACACCATATATTTT
TRBJ1-1 | NA | TRBV6-2/TRBV6-3 | few | CASRTLHRENTEAFF | TGTGCCAGCAGAACACTCCACCGGGAGAACACTGAAGCTTTCTTT
TRBJ2-1 | NA | TRBV4-2 | NA | CASSLLGENEQFF | TGTGCCAGCAGCCTCCTCGGCGAAAATGAGCAGTTCTTC
TRBJ1-2 | NA | TRBV10-3 | NA | CAISEAGLRANYGYTF | TGTGCCATCAGTGAGGCGGGGCTGAGGGCTAACTATGGCTACACCTTC
TRBJ1-2 | NA | TRBV28 | NA | CASCPLEGGYTF | TGTGCCAGCTGCCCTCTAGAGGGTGGCTACACCTTC
TRBJ2-2 | TRBD1 | TRBV28 | NA | CASRTGTGTTGELFF | TGTGCCAGCAGGACCGGGACAGGGACCACCGGGGAGCTGTTTTTT
TRBJ1-5 | NA | TRBV18 | NA | CASSPPGAGQPQHF | TGTGCCAGCTCACCACCGGGGGCGGGTCAGCCCCAGCATTTT
TRBJ2-5 | TRBD2 | TRBV9 | NA | CVSSASGGSQETQYF | TGTGTCAGCAGCGCTAGCGGGGGGAGTCAAGAGACCCAGTACTTC
TRBJ2-2 | NA | TRBV11-2 | few | CASSLSGSYTGELFF | TGTGCCAGCAGCCTTAGCGGTTCGTACACCGGGGAGCTGTTTTTT
TRBJ2-2 | NA | TRBV6-2/TRBV6-3 | many | CASSYVNTGELFF | TGTGCCAGCAGTTACGTGAACACCGGGGAGCTGTTTTTT
TRBJ2-5 | TRBD2 | TRBV6-2/TRBV6-3 | NA | CASSGPGTSGLTQYF | TGTGCCAGCAGTGGGCCCGGGACTAGCGGGTTGACCCAGTACTTC
TRBJ2-1 | TRBD1 | TRBV14 | NA | CASSPGQGLGNEQFF | TGTGCCAGCAGCCCGGGACAGGGATTGGGGAATGAGCAGTTCTTC
TRBJ2-5 | NA | TRBV7-3 | NA | CASSPGRRLQETRYF | TGTGCCAGCAGCCCCGGCCGGCGGTTGCAGGAGACCCGGTACTTC
TRBJ2-5 | NA | TRBV6-5 | NA | CASSFALRGLSETQYF | TGTGCCAGCAGTTTCGCCCTTCGGGGATTGTCAGAGACCCAGTACTTC
TRBJ2-2 | NA | TRBV20-1 | NA | CSLEGEPGELFF | TGCAGTCTGGAGGGCGAGCCCGGGGAGCTGTTTTTT
TRBJ1-2 | NA | TRBV9 | NA | CASSVDGKGLRYGGYTF | TGTGCCAGCAGCGTAGATGGAAAGGGGCTGCGATATGGTGGCTACACCTTC
TRBJ1-3 | NA | TRBV4-1 | few | CASSQPANTIYF | TGCGCCAGCAGCCAACCGGCGAACACCATATATTTT
TRBJ1-3 | NA | TRBV9 | NA | CASTPTRAPGNTIYF | TGTGCCAGCACCCCAACCCGGGCACCCGGAAACACCATATATTTT
TRBJ1-6 | NA | TRBV11-2 | NA | CASSAGQPSSYNSPLHF | TGTGCCAGCAGCGCCGGACAGCCGAGCTCCTATAATTCACCCCTCCACTTT
TRBJ1-5 | TRBD1 | TRBV4-1 | NA | CASSLSDREKEPQHF | TGCGCCAGCAGCCTATCAGACAGGGAGAAGGAGCCCCAGCATTTT
TRBJ1-1 | NA | TRBV4-1 | few | CASSQDTVRMNTEAFF | TGCGCCAGCAGCCAAGATACAGTCCGGATGAACACTGAAGCTTTCTTT
TRBJ2-5 | NA | TRBV29-1 | NA | CSVGPGRGFQETQYF | TGCAGCGTGGGACCGGGACGAGGCTTCCAAGAGACCCAGTACTTC
TRBJ1-2 | NA | TRBV5-4 | NA | CASAQGDPIRYGYTF | TGTGCCAGCGCCCAAGGGGATCCGATTCGCTATGGCTACACCTTC